The 20 T cell receptor beta chains presented below share a single source sample, sequenced in a study of cytomegalovirus exposure and HLA in healthy donors (dated by TCRdb to between 2016 and 2019). The library came from the immunoSEQ multiplex PCR assay. The multiplex PCR relied on a mix of 60 forward primers for TCR Vbeta segments and 13 reverse primers for TCR Jbeta segments. This is the immuneACCESS table as TCRdb keeps it, with only in-frame sequences that have V and J called. A part of the clones is gone; compared with another copy, unresolved V genes explain less than half, and the rest is unexplained. The sample profile shows roughly 190,000 clones; about 85% of them were found once. Approximately 3.8% of the sample is taken by the ten largest. Sequenced input: PBMCs. These receptors all stem from a man aged 45-60 years in good health and CMV-seronegative.

The V call is TRBV21-1, the J call TRBJ1-2; the tabulated D call, TRBD1, remains unverified against the DNA. TRBV21-1 is deemed a pseudogene. CDR3 size: 15 residues. The CDR3 nucleotides read TGTGCCAGCAACAGACCGGGACAGGGGACCTATGGCTACACCTTC. This gives the protein CASNRPGQGTYGYTF.

The rearrangement uses TRBV27 and TRBJ1-2; no firm D call. The V and J ends lost 2 bases and 3 bases respectively, with 7 bases between them. CDR1 and CDR2 (germline): MNHEY, SMNVEV (reference sequence). The CDR3 covers 13 residues. The CDR3 is CASSLKADYGYTF. Here the CDR3 DNA reads TGTGCCAGCAGTTTAAAGGCGGACTATGGCTACACCTTC.

The chain joins TRBV29-1 to TRBJ2-7; D may be TRBD2 (5 bases). Deletions cut 1 base from V and 2 bases from J, with 6 bases between. This CDR3 region has 12 residues. The germline gives CDR1 SQVTM, CDR2 ANQGSEA. CDR3 DNA sequence: TGCAGCGTTGAAGTGGGAGCCTACGAGCAGTACTTC. Encoded protein: CSVEVGAYEQYF.

This clone was picked up a small number of times. The chain joins TRBV4-3 to TRBJ2-7; 7 bases line up with TRBD1. Per the germline V gene, CDR1 is LGHNA and CDR2 is YSLEER. There are 14 residues in the CDR3. The J segment lost 3 bases and the V segment lost 0 bases, leaving 2 bases of the junction unmatched. The DNA of the CDR3 is TGCGCCAGCAGCCAAGAGAGACAGGGCTACGAGCAGTACTTC. This codes for CASSQERQGYEQYF.

The rearrangement uses TRBV30 and TRBJ1-4, with D perhaps TRBD1 (6 bases). V was trimmed by 0 bases and J by 0 bases, leaving 20 bases between them. The germline V gene encodes CDR1 GTSNPN and CDR2 SVGIG (reference sequence). The CDR3 covers 19 residues. The CDR3 sequence: CAWSVLGGGRSATNEKLFF. The CDR3 coding sequence is TGTGCCTGGAGTGTCCTCGGCGGGGGCCGGAGTGCAACTAATGAAAAACTGTTTTTT. Filled out from reference TRBV30 and TRBJ1-4, the complete variable domain reads SQTIHQWPATLVQPVGSPLSLECTVEGTSNPNLYWYRQAAGRGLQLLFYSVGIGQISSEVPQNLSASRPQDRQFILSSKKLLLSDSGFYLCAWSVLGGGRSATNEKLFFGSGTQLSVL.

This clone was detected once. V usage is TRBV6-5 and J usage is TRBJ2-3; TRBD2 is a possible D gene (5 bases). CDR3 length equals 14 residues. Germline V lookup: CDR1 MNHEY, CDR2 SVGAGI. V lost 4 bases and J 15 bases, leaving 23 bases between the germline ends. The CDR3 DNA reads TGTGCCAGCAGTTTGGCGGGCGGCCCCCGGACGTCATATTTT. Translated: CASSLAGGPRTSYF.

This chain's CDR3 is CASSPLEVVRSGYTF. The CDR3 DNA is TGTGCCAGCAGCCCCCTGGAGGTTGTTAGGTCCGGCTACACCTTC. This sequence joins TRBV5-4 and TRBJ1-2, with D hard to call. CDR1 is SGHNT, CDR2 YYREEE, per germline (reference sequence). The CDR3 totals 15 residues. V dropped 4 bases and J dropped 8 bases, with 21 bases sitting between them.

The chain couples TRBV2 to TRBJ2-5; D remains unclear. Looked up from germline, CDR1 is SNHLY and CDR2 is FYNNEI. The CDR3 totals 14 residues. Deletions cut 2 bases from V and 2 bases from J, with 9 bases between. This chain's CDR3 is CASSEYDQQETQYF. The CDR3, as DNA: TGTGCCAGCAGTGAATACGATCAGCAAGAGACCCAGTACTTC. The variable domain in full, completed from reference TRBV2 and TRBJ2-5, reads EPEVTQTPSHQVTQMGQEVILRCVPISNHLYFYWYRQILGQKVEFLVSFYNNEISEKSEIFDDQFSVERPDGSNFTLKIRSTKLEDSAMYFCASSEYDQQETQYFGPGTRLLVL.

As to this clone: Compared with germline, one end of the junction differs, possibly owing to a read error. This CDR3 is also generated by other DNA sequences in the sample. V is TRBV7-9 and J is TRBJ1-2; D is perhaps TRBD1 (5 bases). CDR1 is SEHNR, CDR2 FQNEAQ, per germline (reference sequence). This CDR3 spans 15 amino acids. The CDR3 reads CASSLVSGTTTRYTF. As DNA, the CDR3 is TGTGCCAGCAGCTTAGTATCGGGGACTACTACTCGCTATACCTTC.

This chain uses TRBV10-3 with TRBJ1-5; D not certain. V gave up 0 bases and J gave up 6 bases, with 9 bases separating them. Per the germline V gene, CDR1 is ENHRY and CDR2 is SYGVKD. CDR3 length: 14 amino acids. The CDR3 DNA is TGTGCCATCAGTGAGTCGAAATCCGGTCAGCCCCAGCATTTT. This sequence encodes CAISESKSGQPQHF.

J is TRBJ1-6 and V is TRBV7-2, with TRBD1 identical over 8 bases. Trimming at V came to 5 bases and at J to 10 bases, leaving 7 bases not matched to a gene. Germline CDR1 reads SGHTA; CDR2 reads FQGNSA. The CDR3 contains 14 residues. The CDR3 DNA is TGTGCCAGCAGCCAGAACAGGGGGAGATCACCCCTCCACTTT. It specifies CASSQNRGRSPLHF.

The chain is built from TRBV30 and TRBJ1-5, with no clear D. Germline V gives CDR1 GTSNPN, CDR2 SVGIG (reference sequence). The V end was cut by 0 bases, the J end by 0 bases, with 9 bases between. The CDR3 is 15 amino acids. For the CDR3, the DNA is TGTGCCTGGAGTGTTACTCACTATAGCAATCAGCCCCAGCATTTT. It specifies CAWSVTHYSNQPQHF.

This clone has just one count. The chain combines TRBV9 with TRBJ1-4, with a possible D match to TRBD1 (5 bases). The CDR3 totals 15 residues. The germline CDR1 and CDR2 sequences are SGDLS and YYNGEE. The ends were cut back, 4 bases at V and 7 bases at J, with 17 bases in the middle. CDR3 in amino acids: CASSPGRGSSEKLFF. Here the CDR3 DNA reads TGTGCCAGCAGCCCCGGGCGGGGGTCGTCTGAAAAACTGTTTTTT.

The rearrangement uses TRBV4-3 and TRBJ2-2; tentative D call: TRBD2 (6 bases). Germline V lookup: CDR1 LGHNA, CDR2 YSLEER. V shed 4 bases and J shed 3 bases, with 9 bases lying between them. The CDR3 is made up of 14 amino acids. This CDR3 reads CASSLRGYTGELFF. The DNA for the CDR3 is TGCGCCAGCAGCCTCCGGGGGTACACCGGGGAGCTGTTTTTT.

This chain joins TRBV7-2 and TRBJ2-3; 9 nucleotides align to TRBD1. The CDR3 consists of 16 residues. V shed 3 bases and J 3 bases; nucleotides not matched to a gene: 7. Germline V gene lookup returns CDR1 SGHTA and CDR2 FQGNSA. The chain's CDR3 is CASSLGDRVVTDTQYF. In DNA, the CDR3 is TGTGCCAGCAGCTTGGGGGACAGGGTGGTAACAGATACGCAGTATTTT.

A remark on this clone: One end of the junction does not line up with germline, which may come from a read error. The rearrangement links TRBV5-8 to TRBJ1-2; 9 bases are a match to TRBD1. This CDR3 region has 16 residues. Germline-derived CDR1 and CDR2 are SGHTS and YDEGEE. Written as DNA, the CDR3 is TGTGCCAGCAGCTACCCGGGACAGGGACCTAACTATGGCTGCACCTTC. It is translated as CASSYPGQGPNYGCTF.

This clone was seen just once. The chain combines TRBV5-1 with TRBJ2-1, with TRBD1 identical over 7 bases. V was pared by 1 base and J by 6 bases, with 4 bases of the junction left unmatched. This CDR3 spans 14 amino acids. Germline V gives CDR1 SGHRS, CDR2 YFSETQ. CDR3 region: CASSLSGTVNEQFF. The CDR3 DNA sequence: TGCGCCAGCAGCTTGTCCGGGACAGTCAATGAGCAGTTCTTC.

V usage is TRBV5-1 and J usage is TRBJ1-4; D perhaps matches TRBD1 (6 bases). The CDR3 covers 14 residues. Trimming removed 2 bases from V and 4 bases from J, with 9 bases in between. Per germline, CDR1 SGHRS and CDR2 YFSETQ. For the CDR3, the DNA is TGCGCCAGCAGCTTATCGGACAGTAATGAAAAACTGTTTTTT. Its protein is CASSLSDSNEKLFF.

The chain recombines TRBV7-9 with TRBJ1-2; D unclear. The CDR3 runs to 14 residues. Trimming cost V 2 bases and J 4 bases, with 11 bases left between them. Looked up from germline, CDR1 is SEHNR and CDR2 is FQNEAQ (reference sequence). The CDR3 DNA reads TGTGCCAGCAGCTTAACGACATCTACCTATGGCTACACCTTC. It specifies CASSLTTSTYGYTF.

As DNA, the CDR3 is TGTGCCAGCAGCTTAGCTGACAGGGTTAATTCACCCCTCCACTTT. Protein sequence: CASSLADRVNSPLHF. V usage is TRBV7-2 and J usage is TRBJ1-6, with 7 bases lining up with TRBD1. Germline loops: CDR1 SGHTA, CDR2 FQGNSA. The CDR3 runs 15 residues. The V segment lost 0 bases and the J segment 6 bases; nucleotides outside the gene matches: 2.